These T cell receptor beta chains were read from a single sample in a study of identical twins. TCRdb fed the 5' RACE reads into MiXCR, producing one record per CDR3 protein. The sample lists hundreds of thousands of distinct CDR3 sequences, over 15% occurring once. These data were also reused for a study on T cells expressing NK-cell markers.

The sample consisted of PBMCs. The source of these receptors is a woman aged 18 to 35 in good health. Each CDR3 is given with its conserved first and last residue. The D gene is left open where the match is weak. Not every row has a clone size; where given, it reads once, few, many or a size class.

d_gene,j_gene,abundance,v_gene,CDR3nt,CDR3aa
TRBD2,TRBJ2-1,-,TRBV9,TGTGCCAGCAGCGTACCGAGACTAGCGGGAGGGATCAATGAGCAGTTCTTC,CASSVPRLAGGINEQFF
-,TRBJ2-1,few,TRBV29-1,TGCAGCGTTGATCTCGGGAACAATGAGCAGTTCTTC,CSVDLGNNEQFF
-,TRBJ2-7,few,TRBV5-1,TGCGCCAGCAGCTTGGCCCGGGGGTATACAGGGGACTACGAGCAGTACTTC,CASSLARGYTGDYEQYF
-,TRBJ2-1,few,TRBV29-1,TGCAGCGTTGGCGGGCTGGACCTCTACAATGAGCAGTTCTTC,CSVGGLDLYNEQFF
-,TRBJ1-1,few,TRBV5-1,TGCGCCAGCAGCACCCTGAAGGGAGTGGCTGAAGCTTTCTTT,CASSTLKGVAEAFF
TRBD2,TRBJ2-1,few,TRBV12-3/TRBV12-4,TGTGCCAGCACCCCTACTCCGGGACTAGCGTTTTACAATGAGCAGTTCTTC,CASTPTPGLAFYNEQFF
-,TRBJ2-3,-,TRBV5-1,TGCGCCAGCAGCTCCCTTGGTATGGGAACGCAGTATTTT,CASSSLGMGTQYF
-,TRBJ2-1,few,TRBV6-2/TRBV6-3,TGTGCCAGCAGTTACGGTGGCGGGGTGGATGAGCAGTTCTTC,CASSYGGGVDEQFF
-,TRBJ1-2,many,TRBV5-1,TGCGCCAGCAGCTTGGTCGGACCCCGGTCTTGGGCCTTC,CASSLVGPRSWAF
TRBD2,TRBJ2-3,few,TRBV27,TGTGCCAGCAGTTTGAAACTAGCGGGGGGCCCAGATACGCAGTATTTT,CASSLKLAGGPDTQYF
-,TRBJ2-3,many,TRBV5-1,TGCGCCAGCGCCACGGCGGGTCTCCACGGGGATACGCAGTATTTT,CASATAGLHGDTQYF
TRBD2,TRBJ2-2,-,TRBV4-1,TGCGCCAGCACAGAGAGGACTAGCGGGCCTGGGAGGGCCGGGGAGCTGTTTTTT,CASTERTSGPGRAGELFF
-,TRBJ1-3,-,TRBV27,TGTGCCAGCAGTGGTAGGGGGTCCGGAAACACCATATATTTT,CASSGRGSGNTIYF
-,TRBJ1-2,few,TRBV20-1,TGCAGTGCTGGTCATAATGGCTACACCTTC,CSAGHNGYTF
-,TRBJ2-2,few,TRBV6-5,TGTGCCAGCACTAATCTACCCGGGGAGCTGTTTTTT,CASTNLPGELFF
TRBD2,TRBJ2-7,-,TRBV6-5,TGTGCCAGCAGTTACCGAGGACTAGCGGGAAACGAGCAGTACTTC,CASSYRGLAGNEQYF
TRBD2,TRBJ2-3,-,TRBV10-3,TGTGCCATCAAGGGACTAGCGGGGGGGCTTGATACGCAGTATTTT,CAIKGLAGGLDTQYF
-,TRBJ2-5,-,TRBV6-1,TGTGCCAGCAGCCCTACACGGGGGTGGGAGACCCAGTACTTC,CASSPTRGWETQYF
-,TRBJ2-2,few,TRBV4-1,TGCGCCAGCTCACCGGACAGCTACACCGGGGAGCTGTTTTTT,CASSPDSYTGELFF
TRBD1,TRBJ1-1,-,TRBV20-1,TGCAGTGCTAGAACAGGGGCTAGCGGGAACACTGAAGCTTTCTTT,CSARTGASGNTEAFF
-,TRBJ2-1,-,TRBV3-1,TGTGCCAGCAGCCAAGTCCAGAATGAGCAGTTCTTC,CASSQVQNEQFF
TRBD2,TRBJ2-3,few,TRBV5-6,TGTGCCAGCAGCTTGAGGCGGGAGAGGCAGTATTTT,CASSLRRERQYF
-,TRBJ2-7,few,TRBV7-9,TGTGCCAGCAGCGTCGGATCCGAGCAGTACTTC,CASSVGSEQYF
-,TRBJ2-7,few,TRBV7-2,TGTGCCAGCAGCAAGGCAGGGGCTATATCCTACGAGCAGTACTTC,CASSKAGAISYEQYF
-,TRBJ2-7,few,TRBV20-1,TGCAGTGCTACCGGGACTCCCTACGAGCAGTACTTC,CSATGTPYEQYF
TRBD2,TRBJ2-1,-,TRBV20-1,TGCAGTGCTCCCAGACTAGCGAGCTCCTACAATGAGCAGTTCTTC,CSAPRLASSYNEQFF
-,TRBJ2-1,-,TRBV20-1,TGCAGCGTAAAGCACGGGGCAGCACAGTTCTTC,CSVKHGAAQFF
-,TRBJ2-1,-,TRBV12-3/TRBV12-4,TGTGCCAGCAGTTTATTCTTAGGGGAGCCTGGACTCTTC,CASSLFLGEPGLF
-,TRBJ1-6,few,TRBV20-1,TGCAGTGCTAGAGATGAAGGGGGTTCACCCCTCCACTTT,CSARDEGGSPLHF
-,TRBJ2-7,few,TRBV20-1,TGCAGTGCTAGAGACTCTGTGATGAAAGTCGGAGAGCAGTACTTC,CSARDSVMKVGEQYF
-,TRBJ2-3,few,TRBV20-1,TGCAGTGCAAGCACCAGCGGCACCACAGATACGCAGTATTTT,CSASTSGTTDTQYF
TRBD1,TRBJ2-7,-,TRBV6-1,TGTGCCAGCCCGGGACAGAGCTACGAGCAGTACTTC,CASPGQSYEQYF
TRBD2,TRBJ2-1,few,TRBV29-1,TGCAGCGTTTACCTTACGAGGACTAGCGGGAGGGCCGAGCAGTTCTTC,CSVYLTRTSGRAEQFF
TRBD2,TRBJ2-1,-,TRBV5-1,TGCGCCAGCAGCCCTAGCGGGAGTTCGGATGAGCAGTTCTTC,CASSPSGSSDEQFF
TRBD2,TRBJ2-7,-,TRBV10-3,TGTGCCATCAGCCTCTCGGGCGGGAGCTCCTACGAGCAGTACTTC,CAISLSGGSSYEQYF
-,TRBJ2-2,-,TRBV7-8,TGTGCCAGCAGCGGGGGGCCGGGCTTCACGGGCACCGGGGAGCTGTTTTTT,CASSGGPGFTGTGELFF
-,TRBJ1-5,many,TRBV12-3/TRBV12-4,TGTGCCAGCAGTTTAGAGACCGGGGGGCCCCAGCATTTT,CASSLETGGPQHF
-,TRBJ1-2,-,TRBV5-1,TGCGCCAGCAGCTTGGCGGGGGAGTCGTATGGCTACACCTTC,CASSLAGESYGYTF
-,TRBJ2-7,few,TRBV11-1,TGTGCCAGCAGTCTCCTCAGAGGGGGCGAGCAGTACTTC,CASSLLRGGEQYF
-,TRBJ2-7,-,TRBV19,TGTGCCAGTAGTATCGGAGGGGCCTACGAGCAGTACTTC,CASSIGGAYEQYF
-,TRBJ1-1,few,TRBV20-1,TGCAGTGCTAGAGTGGCGACAGCGAACACTGAAGCTTTCTTT,CSARVATANTEAFF
TRBD2,TRBJ2-3,-,TRBV5-1,TGCGCCAGCAGTGTTTTAGCGGGGGTCACAGATACGCAGTATTTT,CASSVLAGVTDTQYF
TRBD2,TRBJ2-3,-,TRBV11-2,TGTGCCAGCAGCCGTCTAGCGGGGGGGCCTAAGACAGATACGCAGTATTTT,CASSRLAGGPKTDTQYF
-,TRBJ2-1,-,TRBV12-3/TRBV12-4,TGTGCCAGCAGTCCCAACAGGGCTCCTAGCAATGAGCAGTTCTTC,CASSPNRAPSNEQFF
-,TRBJ2-3,-,TRBV7-2,TGTGCCAGCAGCTTCACGCCGGCGGCAGATACGCAGTATTTT,CASSFTPAADTQYF
TRBD1,TRBJ1-4,-,TRBV11-2,TGTGCCAGCAGGAGGGGACAGATGAATGAAAAACTGTTTTTT,CASRRGQMNEKLFF
-,TRBJ1-1,-,TRBV6-5,TGTGCCAGCAGTTACAGGGGGAAAGCTTTCTTT,CASSYRGKAFF
-,TRBJ2-5,-,TRBV28,TGTGCCAGTAGTTTAGCCGGGTTTAGAGAGACCCAGTACTTC,CASSLAGFRETQYF
TRBD2,TRBJ2-5,few,TRBV5-5,TGTGCCAGCAGCTTGAGTCTAGCGGGCCGAGAGACCCAGTACTTC,CASSLSLAGRETQYF
-,TRBJ2-1,-,TRBV5-6,TGTGCCAGCAGCTGGAGGTCCGGGACCCATGAGCAGTTCTTC,CASSWRSGTHEQFF
TRBD2,TRBJ2-7,-,TRBV4-3,TGCGCCAGCAGCCAAGATGGGGAGGGTCAGGACGAGCAGTACTTC,CASSQDGEGQDEQYF
TRBD2,TRBJ2-1,-,TRBV20-1,TGCAGTGCATCCCTAGCGGGTCCTAGGGGGGGGCAGTTCTTC,CSASLAGPRGGQFF
TRBD1,TRBJ2-7,few,TRBV2,TGTGCCAGCAGTGAACCCCCCAGGGGGTCCCTCTACGAGCAGTACTTC,CASSEPPRGSLYEQYF
TRBD2,TRBJ2-1,few,TRBV11-2,TGTGCCAGCAAACCCCGGACTAGCGGACGACGCTCCTACAATGAGCAGTTCTTC,CASKPRTSGRRSYNEQFF
-,TRBJ2-5,many,TRBV20-1,TGCAGTGCTAGAGTCCAAGAGACCCAGTACTTC,CSARVQETQYF
-,TRBJ2-3,-,TRBV12-3/TRBV12-4,TGTGCCAGCAGCCGACTGACAGGAACAGATACGCAGTATTTT,CASSRLTGTDTQYF
-,TRBJ2-2,few,TRBV12-3/TRBV12-4,TGTGCCAGCAGTGCGATCAGGAACACCGGGGAGCTGTTTTTT,CASSAIRNTGELFF
-,TRBJ1-3,many,TRBV12-3/TRBV12-4,TGTGCCAGCATACCGGGCCTAAGCTCTGGAAACACCATATATTTT,CASIPGLSSGNTIYF
TRBD2,TRBJ2-1,once,TRBV3-1,TGTGCCAGCAAAAGGGCCCAGGGAGGTCTAGCGGGACACTACAATGAGCAGTTCTTC,CASKRAQGGLAGHYNEQFF
TRBD2,TRBJ2-1,once,TRBV7-2,TGTGCCAGCAGCTCCGGGACTAGCGTTCTCAATGAGCAGTTCTTC,CASSSGTSVLNEQFF